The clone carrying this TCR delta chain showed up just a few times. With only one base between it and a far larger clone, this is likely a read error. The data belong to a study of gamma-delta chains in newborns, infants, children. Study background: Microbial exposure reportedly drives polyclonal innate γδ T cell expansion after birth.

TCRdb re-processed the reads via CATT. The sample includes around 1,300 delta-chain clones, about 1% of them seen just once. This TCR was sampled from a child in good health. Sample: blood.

The CDR3 is CACDTVSSGGYLYNTNKLIF. The CDR3 DNA reads as TGTGCCTGTGACACCGTATCATCTGGGGGATACTTATATAACACCAATAAACTCATCTTT. This rearrangement joins TRDV2 to TRDJ1; 11 nucleotides line up with TRDD3. The germline V gene has CDR1 GEAIGNYY and CDR2 EKD. The CDR3 is 20 residues long.